The following is a T cell receptor beta chain sequence with its context. Its antigen is currently unknown. The data stem from a study of cytomegalovirus exposure and HLA in healthy donors. Study outcomes and limitations: Reports state that TCR beta sequences accurately predicted most subjects' HLA-A and HLA-B alleles. Certain indistinguishable V segments, among them TRBV6-2 and TRBV6-3, were excluded. Roughly even sequencing depth across donors was the assumption behind the presence/absence analyses.

Losses at the gene ends were 2 bases for V and 5 bases for J; bases not matched to a gene: 7. Germline lookup yields CDR1 MGHRA and CDR2 YSYEKL. The length of the CDR3 is 16 residues. PCR primers comprised 60 Vbeta and 13 Jbeta primers. Sequencing was performed with immunoSEQ multiplex PCR; in TCRdb, only in-frame clones are kept and a portion is missing. The table shows about 98,000 clones, with about 81% occurring only once. What was sequenced was PBMCs. This TCR came from a man between 40 and 49 years old in good health and CMV-seronegative. The chain has TRBV4-1 and TRBJ1-4; 8 bases map to TRBD1. The CDR3 is CASSQTGTGKNEKLFF. Here the CDR3 DNA reads TGCGCCAGCAGCCAAACGGGGACAGGCAAAAATGAAAAACTGTTTTTT.